This passage covers 16 T cell receptor beta chains from one sample sequenced in a study of blood T cells in healthy people across ages. Together with a sample-barcoded 5' primer, a J-beta primer mix was included in a second PCR lasting roughly 6 to 12 cycles. TCRdb re-called the 5' RACE reads through MiXCR, storing one row per CDR3 protein. The data show roughly 1,700,000 distinct CDR3 sequences, 28% seen once. The source material was blood. These receptor sequences come from a woman younger than 45 in good health.

This clonotype was recorded many times. This chain connects TRBV29-1 to TRBJ2-5; either TRBD1 or TRBD2 may fit D (5 bases each). CDR3 length equals 12 residues. Trimming took off 6 bases at V and 9 bases at J, with 17 bases between the two ends. The germline V gene has CDR1 SQVTM and CDR2 ANQGSEA. Written as DNA, the CDR3 is TGCAGCGTCGGGGACGGATTCGTGGCCCAGTACTTC. It specifies CSVGDGFVAQYF.

This chain links TRBV6-6 with TRBJ1-1, with D possibly TRBD1 on 5 matching bases. Germline V gives CDR1 MNHNY, CDR2 SVGAGI (reference sequence). This CDR3 has 16 amino acids. V lost 5 bases and J lost 1, with 17 bases in between. CDR3 amino acids: CASSRGAGQANTEAFF. Here the CDR3 DNA reads TGTGCCAGCAGTCGCGGAGCAGGGCAGGCGAACACTGAAGCTTTCTTT.

This clonotype was seen ten or more times. The chain has TRBV6-5 and TRBJ2-7; D remains ambiguous. The CDR3 is 15 residues long. V was pared by 6 bases and J by 2 bases, with 17 bases between. From germline, CDR1 is MNHEY and CDR2 SVGAGI. The CDR3 DNA follows: TGTGCCAGCAGACGCCGGGTCGGCAGCACCTACGAGCAGTACTTC. This encodes CASRRRVGSTYEQYF.

This clonotype was seen only a few times. The CDR3: CASTLTGSGNQPQHF. The CDR3 nucleotides read TGTGCCAGCACCCTGACAGGGAGTGGCAATCAGCCCCAGCATTTT. V and J are TRBV2 and TRBJ1-5; TRBD1 matches at 7 bases. The CDR3 contains 15 residues. From germline, CDR1 is SNHLY and CDR2 FYNNEI. Trimming took 7 bases from V and 2 from J; bases not matched to a gene: 8.

The V gene is TRBV29-1, the J gene TRBJ2-7, with unresolved D. Germline V gene data show CDR1 as SQVTM and CDR2 as ANQGSEA. V shed 5 bases and J shed 3 bases, with 14 bases lying between them. This CDR3 has 13 amino acids. Here the CDR3 DNA reads TGCAGCGTTCGGGCAGGCCTCTTCTACGAGCAGTACTTC. This sequence encodes CSVRAGLFYEQYF.

The chain links TRBV5-1 to TRBJ2-1; possible D gene TRBD1, 5 bases. CDR1 SGHRS and CDR2 YFSETQ come from the germline V gene. The CDR3 sequence is 16 residues long. Trimming took off 3 bases at V and 5 bases at J, with 18 bases between the two ends. The CDR3 loop reads CASSSNRTTDNNEQFF. The DNA for the CDR3 is TGCGCCAGCAGCTCGAACCGTACGACAGATAACAATGAGCAGTTCTTC.

The chain is built from TRBV3-1 and TRBJ1-6; D unclear. The CDR3 consists of 12 residues. Germline V gene data show CDR1 as LGHDT and CDR2 as YNNKEL (reference sequence). V shed 10 bases and J shed 3 bases, with 7 bases lying between them. The CDR3 sequence is CAIPCYNSPLHF. DNA of the CDR3: TGTGCCATCCCCTGCTATAATTCACCCCTCCACTTT.

This clonotype was observed a few times. The chain has TRBV9 and TRBJ2-5; D is tentatively TRBD1 or TRBD2 (5 bases each). Per germline, CDR1 SGDLS and CDR2 YYNGEE. The ends were cut back, 0 bases at V and 5 bases at J, with 14 bases in the middle. The CDR3 has 15 residues. CDR3 bases: TGTGCCAGCAGCGTAGCTGAGGGGTCGTGGGAGACCCAGTACTTC. This encodes CASSVAEGSWETQYF. The whole variable domain, filled in from reference TRBV9 and TRBJ2-5, reads DSGVTQTPKHLITATGQRVTLRCSPRSGDLSVYWYQQSLDQGLQFLIQYYNGEERAKGNILERFSAQQFPDLHSELNLSSLELGDSALYFCASSVAEGSWETQYFGPGTRLLVL.

The chain couples TRBV7-6 to TRBJ2-5; D is tentatively TRBD1 or TRBD2 (6 bases each). The CDR3 length is 15 residues. Trimming removed 0 bases from V and 5 bases from J, with 13 bases in between. Germline CDR1 SGHVS, CDR2 FNYEAQ. CDR3 bases: TGTGCCAGCAGCTTAGCGGGGGGCCCTCTGGAGACCCAGTACTTC. Translating gives CASSLAGGPLETQYF.

This clonotype was observed a few times. J is TRBJ2-6 and V is TRBV27; no clear D. CDR1 and CDR2 from the germline V gene are MNHEY and SMNVEV (reference sequence). The ends were cut back, 3 bases at V and 0 bases at J, with 12 bases in the middle. The CDR3 extends over 17 amino acids. The CDR3 loop is CASSFLPESSGANVLTF. DNA for the CDR3: TGTGCCAGCAGTTTCTTGCCCGAATCCTCTGGGGCCAACGTCCTGACTTTC. The full variable domain, in which reference TRBV27 and TRBJ2-6 provide the parts outside the CDR3, is EAQVTQNPRYLITVTGKKLTVTCSQNMNHEYMSWYRQDPGLGLRQIYYSMNVEVTDKGDVPEGYKVSRKEKRNFPLILESPSPNQTSLYFCASSFLPESSGANVLTFGAGSRLTVL.

The chain uses TRBV29-1 and TRBJ1-2, with 10 positions matching TRBD1. Germline CDR1 SQVTM, CDR2 ANQGSEA. V trimming: 6 bases; J trimming: 4 bases; junction bases outside the gene matches: 20. This CDR3 spans 18 amino acids. The CDR3 region has the DNA TGCAGCGTCTATACGGCCGGGACAGGGGAGGCCGGGGGCTATGGCTACACCTTC. Its protein product is CSVYTAGTGEAGGYGYTF. Full variable domain (remainder filled in from reference TRBV29-1 and TRBJ1-2): SAVISQKPSRDICQRGTSLTIQCQVDSQVTMMFWYRQQPGQSLTLIATANQGSEATYESGFVIDKFPISRPNLTFSTLTVSNMSPEDSSIYLCSVYTAGTGEAGGYGYTFGSGTRLTVV.

This clonotype was picked up many times. The CDR3 DNA reads TGTGCCAGCAGTTACCTGACAGACCCCAAAGAGACCCAGTACTTC. Protein: CASSYLTDPKETQYF. V is TRBV6-5 and J is TRBJ2-5, with D maybe TRBD1 (5 bases). The V and J ends lost 2 bases and 3 bases respectively, with 13 bases between them. Germline lookup yields CDR1 MNHEY and CDR2 SVGAGI. This CDR3 contains 15 residues.

The genes are TRBV7-3 and TRBJ1-2, with TRBD1 identical over 9 bases. The germline gives CDR1 SGHTA, CDR2 FQGTGA. The CDR3 contains 15 residues. Trimming cost V 5 bases and J 3 bases; bases outside gene matches: 7. DNA for the CDR3: TGTGCCAGCAGCCTCGGACAGGGGTCGTACTATGGCTACACCTTC. It yields the protein CASSLGQGSYYGYTF.

This clonotype was seen a few times. The CDR3 protein is CASSLEALGRETQYF. DNA for the CDR3: TGCGCCAGCAGCTTGGAGGCTCTGGGCAGGGAGACCCAGTACTTC. The chain is built from TRBV5-1 and TRBJ2-5; D not resolved. The CDR3 runs to 15 residues. The V and J ends lost 0 bases and 5 bases respectively, with 14 bases between them. Germline V gene data show CDR1 as SGHRS and CDR2 as YFSETQ.

This clonotype came up a few times. The chain combines TRBV5-1 with TRBJ2-5; weak D call: TRBD2 (6 bases). The CDR3 is made up of 16 amino acids. CDR1 SGHRS and CDR2 YFSETQ come from the germline V gene. V was trimmed by 0 bases and J by 5 bases, leaving 17 bases between them. CDR3 coding DNA: TGCGCCAGCAGCTTGGCCGCAGGACTAACGTCCGAGACCCAGTACTTC. Translating gives CASSLAAGLTSETQYF.

This clonotype showed up many times. This rearrangement joins TRBV6-5 to TRBJ2-5; D gene uncertain. V lost 5 bases to trimming and J lost 3 bases, with 7 bases between them. The CDR3 has 12 amino acids. Germline V gene data show CDR1 as MNHEY and CDR2 as SVGAGI. CDR3 loop: CASSRSKETQYF. Here the CDR3 DNA reads TGTGCCAGCAGTAGAAGCAAAGAGACCCAGTACTTC.